Listed below are T cell receptor beta chains from one sample, sequenced in a study of T-cell reconstitution after alpha-beta-depleted transplantation in children. TCRdb called the PCR reads again in MiXCR, with one record for every CDR3 protein. Seen here are about 260,000 distinct CDR3 sequences, 6.5% to 9% observed once, and the top ten hold 5% to 7%. This specimen consisted of PBMCs, mostly from graft donor cells, obtained 180 days after TCRalphabeta/CD19-depleted stem cell transplant. The receptors derive from a male patient between 5 and 17 years old who had a stem cell transplant for acute lymphoblastic leukemia, so the T cells may come from the graft donor. Both conserved end residues are part of each CDR3. The order of the fields is J gene, clone size, D gene, V gene, CDR3 DNA, CDR3 protein. A D gene is named only where the DNA matches it firmly. Some rows mark clone size as missing; the rest say once, few, many or name a class of expanded clone.

TRBJ2-1 many - TRBV6-2/TRBV6-3 TGTGCCAGCAGTTATAAGGATCCAGGAGGCTGGGGCAATGAGCAGTTCTTC CASSYKDPGGWGNEQFF
TRBJ2-3 many - TRBV12-3/TRBV12-4 TGTGCCAGCAGTTCCTCCGGGGCCCCTAGCACAGATACGCAGTATTTT CASSSSGAPSTDTQYF
TRBJ2-7 many - TRBV18 TGTGCCAGCTCACCTATTCCCCTCATGGGGGGCGCATACGAGCAGTACTTC CASSPIPLMGGAYEQYF
TRBJ2-1 - TRBD2 TRBV7-3 TGTGCCAGCAGCTCAAGTAGCGGGAGGACGTACAATGAGCAGTTCTTC CASSSSSGRTYNEQFF
TRBJ1-6 many - TRBV28 TGTGCCAGCGGACCCGTAAATTCACCCCTCCACTTT CASGPVNSPLHF
TRBJ1-2 many TRBD1 TRBV28 TGTGCCAGCAGGCGGACAGGGGGGAGAGGCTACACCTTC CASRRTGGRGYTF
TRBJ2-7 many TRBD1 TRBV29-1 TGCAGCGTTGCCCGGGACAGAGTCTACGAGCAGTACTTC CSVARDRVYEQYF
TRBJ2-1 many - TRBV18 TGTGCCAGCTCACCATCCAGGGGCTCCGTCGCTGAGCAGTTCTTC CASSPSRGSVAEQFF
TRBJ2-7 - - TRBV6-2/TRBV6-3 TGTGCCAGCAGTTACAGGGGGTTAACCTACGAGCAGTACTTC CASSYRGLTYEQYF
TRBJ1-2 many - TRBV11-2 TGTGCCAGCAGCACACGAGGGGGAGGCTATGGCTACACCTTC CASSTRGGGYGYTF
TRBJ2-2 many - TRBV13 TGTGCCAGCAGCTCCCCGGACTCCCAAGGTTCCGGGGAGCTGTTTTTT CASSSPDSQGSGELFF
TRBJ1-1 many - TRBV7-2 TGTGCCAGCAGCTCCACGTCAGGGAGCAACACTGAAGCTTTCTTT CASSSTSGSNTEAFF
TRBJ2-6 many TRBD2 TRBV6-1 TGTGCCAGCAACGGGGGGTCCGGGGCCAACGTCCTGACTTTC CASNGGSGANVLTF
TRBJ2-7 many - TRBV10-2 TGCGCCAGCAGTGAGTTCCTTGGACAAACCTACGAGCAGTACTTC CASSEFLGQTYEQYF
TRBJ2-1 many TRBD1 TRBV27 TGTGCCAGCAGTCCCGGGACAGGGGGCAATGAGCAGTTCTTC CASSPGTGGNEQFF
TRBJ2-5 few TRBD1 TRBV7-6 TGTGCCAGCAGCTTAGAGGGACAGGGGCACCAGACCCAGTACTTC CASSLEGQGHQTQYF
TRBJ1-4 few - TRBV27 TGTGCCAGCAGTAGGTGGCCTAATGAAAAACTGTTTTTT CASSRWPNEKLFF
TRBJ2-1 many - TRBV20-1 TGCAGTGCTAGAAATCACCGCAGGGCAGGGATTAGCAACAATGAGCAGTTCTTC CSARNHRRAGISNNEQFF
TRBJ2-5 many TRBD2 TRBV5-1 TGCGCCAGCATCTTGCGGACTAGCGGGGAGACCCAGTACTTC CASILRTSGETQYF
TRBJ2-3 many TRBD1 TRBV7-2 TGTGCCAGCAGCCCCCGGGACAGGGGATCTGATACGCAGTATTTT CASSPRDRGSDTQYF
TRBJ2-2 many TRBD1 TRBV7-6 TGTGCCAGCAGCTCGCCAATTGACAGGGGGCCTAACACCGGGGAGCTGTTTTTT CASSSPIDRGPNTGELFF
TRBJ2-4 many - TRBV12-3/TRBV12-4 TGTGCCAGCAGTCCTCTCGGGTTGGAGGGGAACATTCAGTACTTC CASSPLGLEGNIQYF
TRBJ2-6 many - TRBV28 TGTGCCAGCAGTTTCCGGGGAGGGGGTGCTGGGGCCAACGTCCTGACTTTC CASSFRGGGAGANVLTF
TRBJ1-1 many TRBD1 TRBV29-1 TGCAGCGTCGCCAGGGGGGGATACACTGAAGCTTTCTTT CSVARGGYTEAFF
TRBJ2-7 many TRBD1 TRBV12-3/TRBV12-4 TGTGCCACCAGGGGGTCCTCCTACGAGCAGTACTTC CATRGSSYEQYF
TRBJ2-1 - - TRBV28 TGTGCCAGCAGCCATGGGAGGAAGGTCTTCGATGAGCAGTTCTTC CASSHGRKVFDEQFF
TRBJ2-7 many - TRBV20-1 TGCAGTGCTTTGGAGAACGAGCAGTACTTC CSALENEQYF
TRBJ1-2 many - TRBV5-6 TGTGCCAGCAGCTTGGGGGGACCAGGGTCGGGTCTCAACTATGGCTACACCTTC CASSLGGPGSGLNYGYTF
TRBJ1-1 many TRBD1 TRBV20-1 TGCAGTGCTCTTTTACCGGGACAGATTTTGAACACTGAAGCTTTCTTT CSALLPGQILNTEAFF
TRBJ2-3 many - TRBV18 TGTGCCAGCACCACTACAGATACGCAGTATTTT CASTTTDTQYF
TRBJ1-1 many - TRBV19 TGTGCCAGTACCGGACACTTTGAAGCTTTCTTT CASTGHFEAFF
TRBJ2-7 many - TRBV12-3/TRBV12-4 TGTGCCAGCAGTTTACGGCAGGGGAATTACGAGCAGTACTTC CASSLRQGNYEQYF
TRBJ2-7 many TRBD2 TRBV5-1 TGCGCCAGCAGCGTCGGGACTATTCTACGAGAACAGTACTTC CASSVGTILREQYF
TRBJ2-1 many TRBD2 TRBV5-1 TGCGCCAGCAGCTTGGCGTCGGGGAGCGGGAGGGCCGATGAGCAGTTCTTC CASSLASGSGRADEQFF
TRBJ1-5 many - TRBV2 TGTGCCAGCGGACCCCAGGGTCAACAGCCCCAGCATTTT CASGPQGQQPQHF
TRBJ2-1 many - TRBV5-1 TGCGCCAGCCGTCGATCCAGCTCCTACAATGAGCAGTTCTTC CASRRSSSYNEQFF
TRBJ2-7 - - TRBV4-2 TGTGCCAGCAGCCCCTGGCACCGCTCCTACGAGCAGTACTTC CASSPWHRSYEQYF
TRBJ1-2 many - TRBV11-2 TGTGCCAGCAGCTTAAGTAATGGCAGGGGAAAGGATGGCTACACCTTC CASSLSNGRGKDGYTF
TRBJ2-7 many TRBD1 TRBV15 TGTGCCACCAGCACGAACCTCCGTACAGGGGGGGAGCAGTACTTC CATSTNLRTGGEQYF
TRBJ1-1 many - TRBV3-1 TGTGCCAGCGCACGCGGGGGGGTTGAAGCTTTCTTT CASARGGVEAFF
TRBJ1-6 few - TRBV7-9 TGTGCCAGCAGCCTGGACAGAACCGCTTTTTCACCCCTCCACTTT CASSLDRTAFSPLHF
TRBJ2-7 many - TRBV6-6 TGTGCCAGCAGGGAGGAGGGGACCTACGAGCAGTACTTC CASREEGTYEQYF
TRBJ2-3 many - TRBV12-5 TGTGCTAGTGGTTTAAGAGCGCCCCCAGATACGCAGTATTTT CASGLRAPPDTQYF
TRBJ2-3 - - TRBV24-1 TGTGCCACCAGTGAGTCGGAGGACATCGAGAGAGATACGCAGTATTTT CATSESEDIERDTQYF
TRBJ1-6 many - TRBV7-6 TGTGCCAGCAGCCTTTCAGCGAATTCACCCCTCCACTTT CASSLSANSPLHF
TRBJ1-3 - - TRBV19 TGTGCCAGTAGTCCCCGGAGAGGGACTCATGGAAACACCATATATTTT CASSPRRGTHGNTIYF
TRBJ2-1 many TRBD1 TRBV5-1 TGCGCCAGCAGCTTGGACAGGGGGGATAATGAGCAGTTCTTC CASSLDRGDNEQFF
TRBJ1-5 many - TRBV20-1 TGCAGTGCTAGAGTTCCAACTGGGGGGAATCAGCCCCAGCATTTT CSARVPTGGNQPQHF